This is a list of T cell receptor beta chains from one sample in a study of neoadjuvant anti-PD-1 for oral cavity cancer. The repertoire was sequenced with immunoSEQ multiplex PCR; TCRdb's copy has only in-frame clones and lacks some. This table has around 13,000 clones, approximately 70% appearing once. Specimen: PBMCs, collected after nivolumab (anti-PD-1) treatment. The receptors come from a person aged 35-79 years with oral cavity squamous cell carcinoma. Each CDR3 is given with its conserved first and last residue. D genes are given only for firm matches. Clone size, where shown, is once, few, many, or a class for clones that have expanded.

CDR3	DNA	J	length	D	V	size
CASSSFSGYTF	TGTGCCAGCAGCTCCTTCTCTGGCTACACCTTC	TRBJ1-2	11	NA	TRBV11-2	NA
CASSSPPVVSGYEQYF	TGTGCCAGCAGCTCCCCCCCGGTTGTTAGCGGCTACGAGCAGTACTTC	TRBJ2-7	16	NA	TRBV12-1	NA
CASSQDQGNYGYTF	TGCGCCAGCAGCCAAGATCAGGGCAACTATGGCTACACCTTC	TRBJ1-2	14	NA	TRBV4-1	few
CASQDRLGNTIYF	TGTGCCAGCCAGGACAGACTAGGAAACACCATATATTTT	TRBJ1-3	13	NA	TRBV2	once
CASSLAPTGSHNEQFF	TGTGCCAGCAGCCTTGCCCCAACAGGGAGCCACAATGAGCAGTTCTTC	TRBJ2-1	16	NA	TRBV7-2	few
CASSPREDSGNTIYF	TGTGCCAGCAGCCCACGTGAAGACTCTGGAAACACCATATATTTT	TRBJ1-3	15	NA	TRBV7-8	NA
CASSIRTPNTEAFF	TGTGCCAGCAGTATTAGGACACCTAACACTGAAGCTTTCTTT	TRBJ1-1	14	NA	TRBV6-5	NA
CASRYPGNTEAFF	TGTGCCAGCAGGTACCCAGGGAACACTGAAGCTTTCTTT	TRBJ1-1	13	NA	TRBV6-5	few
CASSLFTGNTEAFF	TGTGCCAGCAGCTTATTCACCGGGAATACTGAAGCTTTCTTT	TRBJ1-1	14	NA	TRBV7-8	NA
CASSSRALPHEQYF	TGCGCCAGCAGTAGCCGGGCCCTCCCCCACGAGCAGTACTTC	TRBJ2-7	14	NA	TRBV10-1	few
CASSSGARSAFF	TGTGCCAGCAGTAGCGGGGCCAGATCGGCTTTCTTT	TRBJ1-1	12	NA	TRBV25-1	few
CASSQGPNTEAFF	TGTGCCAGTAGTCAGGGCCCGAACACTGAAGCTTTCTTT	TRBJ1-1	13	NA	TRBV19	NA